These 18 T cell receptor beta chains share one sample of origin, sequenced in a study of blood T cell repertoires in COVID-19. Sequencing was performed with immunoSEQ multiplex PCR; in TCRdb, only in-frame clones are kept and a portion is missing. The data contain about 120,000 clones, around 81% of them seen just once; the ten biggest clones take up under 4.5%. Material for sequencing was peripheral blood. The origin of the receptors is a woman between 50 and 59 years old with acute or convalescent COVID-19.

The rearrangement joins TRBV15 to TRBJ2-5, with a weak D call TRBD1 (5 bases). The CDR3 is 16 residues long. The germline CDR1 and CDR2 sequences are LNHNV and YYDKDF (reference sequence). Between the trimmed V and J ends, which lost 3 bases and 4 bases, there was a span of 18 bases. The CDR3 sequence: CATSSGRAPNGETQYF. CDR3 DNA: TGTGCCACCAGCAGTGGCAGGGCCCCCAACGGAGAGACCCAGTACTTC. The whole variable domain, filled in from reference TRBV15 and TRBJ2-5, reads DAMVIQNPRYQVTQFGKPVTLSCSQTLNHNVMYWYQQKSSQAPKLLFHYYDKDFNNEADTPDNFQSRRPNTSFCFLDIRSPGLGDTAMYLCATSSGRAPNGETQYFGPGTRLLVL.

The CDR3 DNA reads TGTGCCACCAGTGGGCGGGGGAGCCCAGATACGCAGTATTTT. It translates to CATSGRGSPDTQYF. The chain is built from TRBV24-1 and TRBJ2-3; TRBD2 aligns across 7 bases. V lost 5 bases, J lost 4 bases, and 5 bases stayed unmatched. The CDR3 length is 14 residues. Germline CDR1 reads KGHDR; CDR2 reads SFDVKD.

The chain has TRBV3-1 (or the pseudogene TRBV3-2) and TRBJ2-5; D is unresolved. This CDR3 comprises 14 residues. The germline CDR1 and CDR2 sequences are LGHDT and YNNKEL (reference sequence). Trimming stripped 2 bases from V and 3 bases from J, with 10 bases between. CDR3 coding DNA: TGTGCCAGCAGCCAACAGGCACCCAAAGAGACCCAGTACTTC. Translation: CASSQQAPKETQYF.

This chain joins TRBV6-5 and TRBJ1-5; TRBD1 agrees at 7 bases. Germline V gene sequence: CDR1 MNHEY, CDR2 SVGAGI. The CDR3 has 15 residues. V gave up 0 bases and J gave up 5 bases; unmatched junction bases: 4. The CDR3 DNA is TGTGCCAGCAGTTACTCGGGACAGAGGGATCAGCCCCAGCATTTT. Its protein product is CASSYSGQRDQPQHF.

The chain carries TRBV30 and TRBJ2-4, with D perhaps TRBD2 (5 bases). Germline CDR1 and CDR2: GTSNPN and SVGIG (reference sequence). CDR3 length: 14 residues. V lost 1 base and J 0 bases, leaving 7 bases between the germline ends. The CDR3: CAWSAGIAKNIQYF. CDR3 coding DNA: TGTGCCTGGAGTGCCGGGATAGCCAAAAACATTCAGTACTTC.

This clone has only a few counts. The genes are TRBV5-1 and TRBJ1-2, with 9 positions matching TRBD1. Per the germline V gene, CDR1 is SGHRS and CDR2 is YFSETQ. The CDR3 is made up of 14 amino acids. V dropped 4 bases and J dropped 8; count of bases not matched to a gene: 9. Here the CDR3 reads CASSVEQGAGGYTF. The DNA of the CDR3 is TGCGCCAGCAGCGTGGAACAGGGGGCTGGGGGCTACACCTTC.

This chain connects TRBV30 to TRBJ1-3; no reliable D call. Germline V gene lookup returns CDR1 GTSNPN and CDR2 SVGIG (reference sequence). This CDR3 has 12 residues. V was trimmed by 3 bases and J by 1 base, leaving 4 bases between them. The CDR3 coding sequence is TGTGCCTGGAGCGTATCTGGAAACACCATATATTTT. It encodes CAWSVSGNTIYF.

The CDR3 bases are TGCGCCAGCAGCCCCCGGACAGGGGGCGGCGAGCAGTACTTC. It yields the protein CASSPRTGGGEQYF. The J gene is TRBJ2-7, the V gene TRBV5-1, with 11 bases matching TRBD1. J was trimmed by 6 bases and V by 4 bases; bases with no gene match: 6. Germline V gene data show CDR1 as SGHRS and CDR2 as YFSETQ. The length of the CDR3 is 14 residues.

The genes are TRBV5-1 and TRBJ2-2; 14 nucleotides agree with TRBD2. The length of the CDR3 is 16 residues. J lost 6 bases, V lost 4 bases, and 5 bases had no gene match. Germline V lookup: CDR1 SGHRS, CDR2 YFSETQ. The CDR3 DNA reads as TGCGCCAGCAGCATAGGGACTAGCGGGAGCGCCGGGGAGCTGTTTTTT. This codes for CASSIGTSGSAGELFF.

The chain employs TRBV7-8 and TRBJ2-4, with 11 bases fitting TRBD2. From germline, CDR1 is SGHVS and CDR2 FQNEAQ. V gave up 4 bases and J gave up 1 base; unmatched junction bases: 15. The CDR3 consists of 20 residues. Here the CDR3 reads CASSSAASGRSGGAKNIQYF. The CDR3 coding sequence is TGTGCCAGCAGCTCCGCCGCTAGCGGGAGGAGTGGGGGGGCCAAAAACATTCAGTACTTC.

J is TRBJ2-4 and V is TRBV27, with TRBD1 matching 7 bases. Trimming removed 4 bases from V and 7 bases from J; junction bases left unmatched: 7. This CDR3 contains 14 residues. Germline V gene data show CDR1 as MNHEY and CDR2 as SMNVEV (reference sequence). The chain's CDR3 is CASSYRTTGNIQYF. The CDR3 DNA is TGTGCCAGCAGTTATCGCACGACAGGGAACATTCAGTACTTC.

The rearrangement joins TRBV9 to TRBJ2-7, with 7 bases matching TRBD1. With V trimmed by 0 bases and J by 2 bases, 5 bases remained unmatched. This CDR3 has 15 amino acids. Germline CDR1 reads SGDLS; CDR2 reads YYNGEE. In DNA form, the CDR3 reads TGTGCCAGCAGCGTAGAAGGGACAGCAACCTACGAGCAGTACTTC. It specifies CASSVEGTATYEQYF.

The chain links TRBV4-1 to TRBJ2-2, with 8 bases matching TRBD2. The CDR3 sequence is 19 residues long. CDR1 is MGHRA, CDR2 YSYEKL, per germline. Trimming took 0 bases from V and 2 from J; bases not matched to a gene: 11. The CDR3 protein is CASSQERREGLFNTGELFF. Written as DNA, the CDR3 is TGCGCCAGCAGCCAAGAAAGACGGGAGGGCCTTTTTAACACCGGGGAGCTGTTTTTT.

The rearrangement joins TRBV30 to TRBJ2-5; the match to TRBD1 covers 9 bases. CDR1 and CDR2 from the germline V gene are GTSNPN and SVGIG (reference sequence). CDR3 length: 14 amino acids. V lost 3 bases, J lost 3 bases, and 5 bases stayed unmatched. CDR3 in amino acids: CAWRTGTGKETQYF. The DNA for the CDR3 is TGTGCCTGGAGGACAGGGACAGGGAAAGAGACCCAGTACTTC.

CDR3 amino acids: CASSKDQFRTNYGYTF. The CDR3 nucleotides read TGTGCCAGCAGCAAAGACCAGTTTCGCACTAACTATGGCTACACCTTC. The chain uses TRBV21-1 and TRBJ1-2; the D call of TRBD1 is as the table states it, not checked on the DNA. TRBV21-1 is termed a pseudogene. This CDR3 contains 16 residues.

The genes are TRBV5-6 and TRBJ2-1, with TRBD1 matching 7 bases. The CDR3 covers 15 residues. Germline V gives CDR1 SGHDT, CDR2 YYEEEE. The V gene end was trimmed by 2 bases and the J gene end by 7 bases; junction bases not matched to a gene: 9. CDR3 DNA sequence: TGTGCCAGCAGCTTTTACAGGGGCTCGGGGAATGAGCAGTTCTTC. Translation gives CASSFYRGSGNEQFF.

The chain links TRBV7-3 to TRBJ1-5; D possibly corresponds to TRBD1 (6 bases). The CDR3 is 15 residues long. CDR1 is SGHTA, CDR2 FQGTGA, per germline. V lost 5 bases and J 1 base, leaving 12 bases between the germline ends. DNA for the CDR3: TGTGCCAGCAGCCCACAGGGTCCCAGCAATCAGCCCCAGCATTTT. It is translated as CASSPQGPSNQPQHF.

This chain joins TRBV5-1 and TRBJ2-7; D is unclear. With 4 bases removed from V and 3 bases from J, the gap between germline ends came to 8 bases. This CDR3 is 12 amino acids long. Germline V gene lookup returns CDR1 SGHRS and CDR2 YFSETQ. CDR3 loop: CASSPGLYEQYF. CDR3 DNA sequence: TGCGCCAGCAGCCCGGGTCTCTACGAGCAGTACTTC.